This TCR beta chain was sequenced during a study of neurological immune-mediated disorders. The CDR3 contains 14 residues. Per germline, CDR1 SGHKS and CDR2 YYEKEE (reference sequence). The ends lost 1 base at V and 3 bases at J; junction bases unmatched: 0. The table lists this clonotype with many counts. TCRdb processed the 5' RACE reads anew with MiXCR; each CDR3 protein has one entry. The sample includes about 66,000 distinct CDR3 sequences, approximately 4.1% of them seen just once. The receptor was isolated from a man aged 25 to 45 with multiple sclerosis. The V gene is TRBV5-5, the J gene TRBJ2-2, with 7 bases matching TRBD1. The sequenced sample was PBMCs. The CDR3 nucleotides are TGTGCCAGCAGCTTGACAGGGGACACCGGGGAGCTGTTTTTT. Translating it yields CASSLTGDTGELFF.